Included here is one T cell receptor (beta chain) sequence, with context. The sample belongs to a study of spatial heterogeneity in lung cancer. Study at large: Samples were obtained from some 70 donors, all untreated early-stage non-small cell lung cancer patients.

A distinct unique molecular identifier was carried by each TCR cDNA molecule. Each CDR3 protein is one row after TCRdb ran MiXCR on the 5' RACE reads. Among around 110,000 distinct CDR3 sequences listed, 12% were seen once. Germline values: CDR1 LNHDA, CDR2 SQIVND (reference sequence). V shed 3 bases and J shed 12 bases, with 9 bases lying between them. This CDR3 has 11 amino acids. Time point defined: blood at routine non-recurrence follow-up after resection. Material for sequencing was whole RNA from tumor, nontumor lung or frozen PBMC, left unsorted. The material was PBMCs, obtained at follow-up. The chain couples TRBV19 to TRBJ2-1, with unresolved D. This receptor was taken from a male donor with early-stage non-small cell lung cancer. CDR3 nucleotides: TGTGCCAGTAGTATTGACACGGTGCAGTTCTTC. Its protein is CASSIDTVQFF.